The source of this TCR beta chain is a study of cytomegalovirus exposure and HLA in healthy donors. PCR primers comprised 60 Vbeta and 13 Jbeta primers. The data were produced by immunoSEQ multiplex PCR, yet TCRdb's version contains in-frame clones alone and is incomplete. This sample yields approximately 200,000 clones, of which under 85% are seen a single time; less than 2% belongs to the top ten. As to this clone: Its antigen is undetermined.

Study-wide points: It is likely that the observed cluster of highly shared sequence variants was a sequencing artifact.

The clonotype comes from a woman younger than 30 in good health and CMV-seronegative. Sequenced sample: PBMCs.

Here the CDR3 reads CASGREYNEQFF. DNA of the CDR3: TGTGCCAGCGGACGGGAGTACAATGAGCAGTTCTTC. The chain joins TRBV27 to TRBJ2-1; TRBD2 is a possible D gene (6 bases). This CDR3 region has 12 residues. Germline V gives CDR1 MNHEY, CDR2 SMNVEV (reference sequence). V was shortened by 8 bases and J by 4 bases, with 9 bases between the two germline ends.